The rows below give T cell receptor beta chains drawn from one sample of a study of shared clonotypes between healthy human individuals. Sequencing was performed with immunoSEQ multiplex PCR; in TCRdb, only in-frame clones are kept and a portion is missing. The data contain 530,000 or so clones, roughly 79% of them singletons. Sequenced material: PBMCs. These receptors originate from a woman in her thirties or forties in good health. Some clones in this sample may be carry-over from other donors' samples. Each CDR3 is given with its conserved first and last residue. D genes are given only for firm matches. The size entry is marked missing in some rows and otherwise reads once, few, many or a size class.

j_call | clone_size | d_call | v_call | cdr3_nt | cdr3_aa
TRBJ2-1 | . | . | TRBV6-4 | TGTGCCAGCAGTGACTCGAGTTTGGGCCCCTACAATGAGCAGTTCTTC | CASSDSSLGPYNEQFF
TRBJ2-1 | . | . | TRBV5-4 | TGTGCCAGCAGCTTCAATCTAGTGAATGAGCAGTTCTTC | CASSFNLVNEQFF
TRBJ2-1 | . | . | TRBV5-1 | TGCGCCAGCAGCTTGATCCCGGGCAATGAGCAGTTCTTC | CASSLIPGNEQFF
TRBJ2-2 | . | TRBD1 | TRBV30 | TGTGCCTGGAGTCAGGGGACAGTCTTCGGGGAGCTGTTTTTT | CAWSQGTVFGELFF
TRBJ2-5 | . | TRBD2 | TRBV4-1 | TGCGCCAGCAGCCAAGATCGGGGGGCGGGAGGGCCCCGTCTGTACTTC | CASSQDRGAGGPRLYF
TRBJ2-7 | . | TRBD2 | TRBV19 | TGTGCCAGTAGCCTCAAAGGGACTAGCGGGGCCCACGAGCAGTACTTC | CASSLKGTSGAHEQYF
TRBJ1-1 | . | . | TRBV4-2 | TGTGCCAGCAGCCAAGCTGTAGTTTTCGGGGGTGAAGCTTTCTTT | CASSQAVVFGGEAFF
TRBJ2-3 | . | . | TRBV11-2 | TGTGCCAGCAGCCCAGCAGCGGTAAGCGCAGATACGCAGTATTTT | CASSPAAVSADTQYF
TRBJ2-5 | . | TRBD2 | TRBV7-8 | TGTGCCAGCAGCTTACAAGTGGCTAGCGGGAGTAGAGAGACCCAGTACTTC | CASSLQVASGSRETQYF
TRBJ2-1 | once | TRBD2 | TRBV9 | TGTGCCAGCAGTCCTAGAGGGCCTAGCGGGATGTACAATGAGCAGTTCTTC | CASSPRGPSGMYNEQFF
TRBJ1-1 | . | . | TRBV14 | TGTGCCAGCCGCCAAGTCATCAGAGGGGGGGCTTTCTTT | CASRQVIRGGAFF
TRBJ2-1 | . | . | TRBV28 | TGTGCCAGCAGTTCTAGGGGGAATGAGCAGTTCTTC | CASSSRGNEQFF
TRBJ1-5 | . | TRBD1 | TRBV27 | TGTGCCAGCAGCCCACTTACAGGGGGCAATCAGCCCCAGCATTTT | CASSPLTGGNQPQHF
TRBJ1-2 | . | . | TRBV5-5 | TGTGCCAGCAGCTTGTCGATGGGGGGCGTTCGGTATGGCTACACCTTC | CASSLSMGGVRYGYTF
TRBJ2-5 | . | . | TRBV6-1 | TGTGCCAGCACCGAAGGGGGTAGCGAGACCCAGTACTTC | CASTEGGSETQYF
TRBJ2-2 | . | . | TRBV6-1 | TGTGCCAGCAGTCGACAGTACTCCGGGGAGCTGTTTTTT | CASSRQYSGELFF
TRBJ1-4 | . | . | TRBV7-9 | TGTGCCAGCAGCTTAGTAGGGGGTAATGAAAAACTGTTTTTT | CASSLVGGNEKLFF
TRBJ1-1 | few | . | TRBV5-1 | TGCGCCAGCAGCGCCGGGGACACCTCCTGGGACACTGAAGCTTTCTTT | CASSAGDTSWDTEAFF